This is a list of T cell receptor beta chains from one sample in a study of T cells after yellow fever vaccination. TCRdb redid the calling of the 5' RACE reads with MiXCR, one entry per CDR3 protein. The sample contains hundreds of thousands of distinct CDR3 sequences, around 10% of which appear only once. Sequencing was performed on PBMCs, taken on the day of the first yellow fever vaccination. These TCRs come from a man aged 18 to 35 who received the YFV17D yellow fever vaccine. CDR3s include the opening cysteine and the closing phenylalanine or tryptophan. The order of the fields is CDR3 protein, CDR3 DNA, V gene, D gene, J gene, clone size. D genes are given only for firm matches. Size tells how often a clone was seen (once, few, many) or the class of an expanded clone, and some rows leave it out.

CATGQDQADTQYF	TGTGCCACTGGACAGGACCAAGCAGATACGCAGTATTTT	TRBV7-3	TRBD1	TRBJ2-3	few
CASSPQGWGGQPQHF	TGTGCCAGCAGTCCACAGGGTTGGGGGGGTCAGCCCCAGCATTTT	TRBV6-1	NA	TRBJ1-5	many
CSAASGAPQETQYF	TGCAGTGCTGCTAGCGGGGCGCCCCAAGAGACCCAGTACTTC	TRBV20-1	TRBD2	TRBJ2-5	few
CASSLGGITGNDQPQHF	TGTGCCAGCAGCTTAGGGGGTATTACGGGGAACGATCAGCCCCAGCATTTT	TRBV11-2	NA	TRBJ1-5	few
CASSPPGQTYYGYTF	TGTGCCAGCAGTCCACCCGGACAGACCTACTATGGCTACACCTTC	TRBV6-1	NA	TRBJ1-2	NA
CASSVEGGRNTEAFF	TGTGCCAGCAGCGTAGAAGGAGGGAGAAACACTGAAGCTTTCTTT	TRBV9	NA	TRBJ1-1	few
CASMWDHSGANVLTF	TGTGCCAGTATGTGGGACCACTCTGGGGCCAACGTCCTGACTTTC	TRBV19	NA	TRBJ2-6	NA
CASSKPGPWGAYEQCF	TGTGCCAGCAGCAAACCCGGACCTTGGGGAGCCTACGAGCAGTGCTTC	TRBV21-1	NA	TRBJ2-7	once
CASNQPPPSADTQYF	TGTGCCAGCAATCAGCCCCCACCGTCGGCAGATACGCAGTATTTT	TRBV21-1	NA	TRBJ2-3	few
CSVAGTALYEQYF	TGCAGTGTTGCTGGGACGGCACTCTACGAGCAGTACTTC	TRBV20-1	NA	TRBJ2-7	NA
CASSATGGTYNEQFF	TGTGCCAGCAGCGCAACAGGGGGCACCTACAATGAGCAGTTCTTC	TRBV9	TRBD1	TRBJ2-1	few
CASSPRPGNTEAFF	TGCGCCAGCAGCCCCCGTCCGGGGAACACTGAAGCTTTCTTT	TRBV5-1	NA	TRBJ1-1	NA
CASSAPRTGTGVGELFF	TGCGCCAGCAGCGCACCCAGAACCGGGACAGGGGTCGGGGAGCTGTTTTTT	TRBV5-1	TRBD1	TRBJ2-2	few
CASSQDWQAAFF	TGCGCCAGCAGCCAAGATTGGCAGGCGGCTTTCTTT	TRBV4-1	NA	TRBJ1-1	NA
CASSDRAGANVLTF	TGTGCCAGCAGCGACAGGGCTGGGGCCAACGTCCTGACTTTC	TRBV5-4	TRBD1	TRBJ2-6	NA
CASSLYGIIQYF	TGTGCCAGCAGCTTGTATGGGATCATTCAGTACTTC	TRBV5-5	NA	TRBJ2-4	many
CASSLGDFSNQPQHF	TGCGCCAGCAGCTTGGGGGATTTTAGCAATCAGCCCCAGCATTTT	TRBV5-1	NA	TRBJ1-5	few
CSARAGPRNEQFF	TGCAGTGCTAGAGCGGGGCCAAGGAATGAGCAGTTCTTC	TRBV20-1	NA	TRBJ2-1	many
CASSRGGTGQETQYF	TGCGCCAGCAGCCGTGGAGGGACAGGGCAAGAGACCCAGTACTTC	TRBV5-1	TRBD1	TRBJ2-5	few
CASSPQGSSYEQYF	TGTGCCAGCAGTCCACAGGGGAGCTCCTACGAGCAGTACTTC	TRBV12-3/TRBV12-4	TRBD1	TRBJ2-7	many
CAINTGALGGYTF	TGTGCCATCAATACAGGGGCCCTAGGAGGCTACACCTTC	TRBV10-3	TRBD1	TRBJ1-2	few
CASSLGGPPGQPQHF	TGCGCCAGCAGCTTGGGGGGACCGCCAGGTCAGCCCCAGCATTTT	TRBV5-1	NA	TRBJ1-5	many
CASLFQESNQPQHF	TGTGCCAGCCTATTCCAGGAGAGCAATCAGCCCCAGCATTTT	TRBV6-1	NA	TRBJ1-5	few
CASSLMTRQDVGYGYTF	TGCGCCAGCAGCTTGATGACGAGACAGGATGTTGGCTATGGCTACACCTTC	TRBV5-1	NA	TRBJ1-2	few
CASSKRTGGVTGELFF	TGTGCCAGCAGTAAGAGGACAGGGGGCGTAACCGGGGAGCTGTTTTTT	TRBV12-3/TRBV12-4	TRBD1	TRBJ2-2	NA
CASSSGPETQYF	TGTGCCAGCAGTTCGGGACCGGAGACCCAGTACTTC	TRBV12-3/TRBV12-4	NA	TRBJ2-5	many
CASSLSAGFYGYTF	TGTGCCAGCAGTTTGTCAGCGGGCTTCTATGGCTACACCTTC	TRBV12-3/TRBV12-4	NA	TRBJ1-2	few
CASSQVGGQAFF	TGCGCCAGCAGCCAAGTGGGGGGGCAAGCTTTCTTT	TRBV4-1	NA	TRBJ1-1	few
CASSLMGVTYNEQFF	TGTGCCAGCAGCTTAATGGGGGTAACCTACAATGAGCAGTTCTTC	TRBV7-9	NA	TRBJ2-1	NA
CASSLVGTGTEAFF	TGCGCCAGCAGCTTGGTCGGGACAGGGACTGAAGCTTTCTTT	TRBV5-1	TRBD1	TRBJ1-1	few
CASSLAGTSRGRETQYF	TGCGCCAGCAGCTTGGCCGGGACTAGTAGGGGCCGAGAGACCCAGTACTTC	TRBV5-1	TRBD2	TRBJ2-5	many